Listed here are 29 T cell receptor beta chains from one sample, sequenced in a study of OX40 agonist ivuxolimab in advanced cancers. Clones were read by immunoSEQ multiplex PCR, and TCRdb kept only the in-frame ones, dropping some. The sample records about 60,000 clones, 70% to 90% being singletons. The source material was CD4+ or CD8+ T cells sorted from blood, sampled in a trial of the OX40 agonist ivuxolimab. These receptors all come from an adult with an advanced solid tumor such as melanoma, head and neck, liver or kidney cancer.

The chain recombines TRBV30 with TRBJ2-2; tentative D call: TRBD1 (6 bases). The CDR3 sequence is 16 residues long. Per germline, CDR1 GTSNPN and CDR2 SVGIG (reference sequence). V shed 3 bases and J shed 0 bases, with 14 bases lying between them. The CDR3 coding sequence is TGTGCCTGGAGGGGGAGTCCAGGGGCGAACACCGGGGAGCTGTTTTTT. This gives the protein CAWRGSPGANTGELFF.

This chain uses TRBV5-1 with TRBJ1-4; D remains ambiguous. The V and J ends lost 0 bases and 2 bases respectively, with 11 bases between them. Germline CDR1 and CDR2: SGHRS and YFSETQ. The CDR3 has 16 amino acids. CDR3 amino acids: CASSLVSGRTNEKLFF. DNA for the CDR3: TGCGCCAGCAGCTTGGTGTCGGGGAGGACTAATGAAAAACTGTTTTTT.

The chain has TRBV7-2 and TRBJ1-2; 11 bases line up with TRBD1. V was clipped by 0 bases and J by 9 bases; unmatched bases: 6. This CDR3 is built from 15 residues. Germline lookup yields CDR1 SGHTA and CDR2 FQGNSA. The CDR3, as DNA: TGTGCCAGCAGCTTAGCGCTGGGACAGGGGGGGAGCTACACCTTC. Translating it yields CASSLALGQGGSYTF.

This chain uses TRBV7-9 with TRBJ2-1; no clear D. The CDR3 is made up of 14 amino acids. Germline V gives CDR1 SEHNR, CDR2 FQNEAQ (reference sequence). The ends were cut back, 3 bases at V and 3 bases at J, with 9 bases in the middle. CDR3: CASSLKRVYNEQFF. CDR3 sequence (DNA): TGTGCCAGCAGCTTGAAGCGCGTCTACAATGAGCAGTTCTTC.

The chain employs TRBV27 and TRBJ2-1, with D possibly matching TRBD1 (5 bases). Germline CDR1 and CDR2: MNHEY and SMNVEV (reference sequence). This CDR3 region has 16 residues. The V and J ends lost 5 bases and 0 bases respectively, with 14 bases between them. Here the CDR3 reads CASSEIRVSSYNEQFF. The CDR3 DNA reads as TGTGCCAGCAGTGAGATCAGGGTTAGCTCCTACAATGAGCAGTTCTTC.

In DNA, the CDR3 is TGCGCCAGCAGCCAAGGACAGGGCTTTATAGGGGAGCTGTTTTTT. This codes for CASSQGQGFIGELFF. This sequence joins TRBV4-1 and TRBJ2-2; 7 nucleotides agree with TRBD1. V shed 1 base, J shed 8 bases, and the junction held 7 bases outside the gene matches. From germline, CDR1 is MGHRA and CDR2 YSYEKL. The CDR3 extends over 15 amino acids.

This sequence joins TRBV6-5 and TRBJ2-5, with D possibly TRBD2 on 5 matching bases. Germline V gene lookup returns CDR1 MNHEY and CDR2 SVGAGI. V lost 6 bases, J lost 7 bases, and 12 bases lay in between. This CDR3 has 12 amino acids. The CDR3 loop reads CASSLDEGTQYF. CDR3 DNA sequence: TGTGCCAGCAGCTTGGACGAGGGGACCCAGTACTTC.

The sample holds a few counts of this clone. The chain uses TRBV6-8 and TRBJ1-5, with D possibly matching TRBD1 (6 bases). The germline CDR1 and CDR2 sequences are MNHGY and SAAAGT. V was pared by 2 bases and J by 2 bases, with 28 bases between. The CDR3 consists of 21 residues. DNA of the CDR3: TGTGCCAGCAGTTACGTCGGGGGTGTTGTACAGGGAACTTGGGGCAATCAGCCCCAGCATTTT. Protein sequence: CASSYVGGVVQGTWGNQPQHF.

On this clone itself: One end of the junction fails to match germline, which may point to a read error. This chain links TRBV5-4 with TRBJ2-3; 11 bases fit TRBD1. The CDR3 has 12 residues. Germline CDR1 reads SGHNT; CDR2 reads YYREEE (reference sequence). The CDR3 spells CASSLAGQGERF. The CDR3 DNA sequence: TGTGCCAGCAGCTTGGCGGGACAGGGGGAGAGGTTT. The variable domain in full, with the rest retrieved from reference TRBV5-4 and TRBJ2-3, is ETGVTQSPTHLIKTRGQQVTLRCSSQSGHNTVSWYQQALGQGPQFIFQYYREEENGRGNFPPRFSGLQFPNYSSELNVNALELDDSALYLCASSLAGQGERFGPGTRLTVL.

V gene TRBV27 combines with J gene TRBJ2-1, with 11 bases matching TRBD2. Trimming took 5 bases from V and 0 from J; bases not matched to a gene: 6. CDR3 length: 17 amino acids. Germline values: CDR1 MNHEY, CDR2 SMNVEV (reference sequence). The CDR3 loop is CASSVRLAGSSYNEQFF. In DNA form, the CDR3 reads TGTGCCAGCAGTGTCCGACTAGCGGGGAGCTCCTACAATGAGCAGTTCTTC.

This clone has just one count. The genes are TRBV4-3 and TRBJ2-3; D is unclear. V lost 0 bases and J lost 3, with 10 bases in between. CDR1 and CDR2 from the germline V gene are LGHNA and YSLEER. The CDR3 is made up of 15 amino acids. The CDR3 loop is CASSQEVTPTDTQYF. DNA of the CDR3: TGCGCCAGCAGCCAAGAGGTGACCCCTACAGATACGCAGTATTTT.

This chain links TRBV5-1 with TRBJ2-3; the D gene is possibly TRBD1 (5 bases). Germline CDR1 is SGHRS and CDR2 is YFSETQ. The CDR3 runs to 15 residues. The V end lost 5 bases, the J end lost 0 bases, and 13 bases lay between the germline ends. The CDR3 DNA reads as TGCGCCAGCAGGTTAAGGACAACTAGCACAGATACGCAGTATTTT. Encoded protein: CASRLRTTSTDTQYF. Drawing the rest from reference TRBV5-1 and TRBJ2-3, the complete variable domain is KAGVTQTPRYLIKTRGQQVTLSCSPISGHRSVSWYQQTPGQGLQFLFEYFSETQRNKGNFPGRFSGRQFSNSRSEMNVSTLELGDSALYLCASRLRTTSTDTQYFGPGTRLTVL.

The chain combines TRBV5-4 with TRBJ1-5; no firm D call. This CDR3 spans 14 amino acids. The germline CDR1 and CDR2 sequences are SGHNT and YYREEE (reference sequence). V shed 0 bases and J shed 1 base, with 5 bases lying between them. CDR3 protein: CASSLGGSNQPQHF. The DNA for the CDR3 is TGTGCCAGCAGCTTGGGAGGAAGCAATCAGCCCCAGCATTTT.

The rearrangement joins TRBV29-1 to TRBJ1-2; tentatively, D is TRBD1 (5 bases). The V and J ends lost 4 bases and 2 bases respectively, with 5 bases between them. Germline values: CDR1 SQVTM, CDR2 ANQGSEA. CDR3 length equals 11 residues. CDR3 in amino acids: CSVGDNYGYTF. The CDR3 bases are TGCAGCGTTGGGGACAACTATGGCTACACCTTC.

The chain uses TRBV10-3 and TRBJ1-3; D may be TRBD1 (6 bases). Trimming left V 2 bases short and J 0 bases short, with 14 bases between. The CDR3 extends over 17 amino acids. Germline-derived CDR1 and CDR2 are ENHRY and SYGVKD. The CDR3 region is CAISEPLGQHSGNTIYF. The CDR3 DNA is TGTGCCATCAGTGAGCCGCTCGGACAGCACTCTGGAAACACCATATATTTT.

This chain connects TRBV5-1 to TRBJ2-7; no definite D call. V was shortened by 0 bases and J by 6 bases, with 10 bases between the two germline ends. This CDR3 comprises 13 residues. The germline V gene has CDR1 SGHRS and CDR2 YFSETQ. CDR3 protein: CASSLGFDTEQYF. CDR3 coding DNA: TGCGCCAGCAGCTTGGGTTTTGACACCGAGCAGTACTTC.

The chain combines TRBV5-1 with TRBJ2-5; possibly TRBD1 or TRBD2 for D (5 bases each). Trimming stripped 1 base from V and 3 bases from J, with 10 bases between. CDR3 length: 14 amino acids. Germline CDR1 is SGHRS and CDR2 is YFSETQ. Here the CDR3 reads CASSLRQGEETQYF. The CDR3 nucleotides read TGCGCCAGCAGCTTGCGGCAGGGAGAAGAGACCCAGTACTTC.

The J gene is TRBJ1-2, the V gene TRBV4-3; 7 bases line up with TRBD1. J was trimmed by 5 bases and V by 4 bases; bases with no gene match: 7. The CDR3 has 14 amino acids. CDR1 is LGHNA and CDR2 is YSLEER in the germline V gene. CDR3 nucleotides: TGCGCCAGCAGCCCCCGGGACAGTATATATGGCTACACCTTC. Its protein product is CASSPRDSIYGYTF.

The genes are TRBV6-5 and TRBJ2-5, with D maybe TRBD2 (6 bases). CDR3 size: 13 residues. V gave up 9 bases and J gave up 3 bases, with 14 bases separating them. CDR1 and CDR2 from the germline V gene are MNHEY and SVGAGI. CDR3 protein: CASMGTLKETQYF. The CDR3 coding sequence is TGTGCCAGTATGGGGACTCTCAAAGAGACCCAGTACTTC.

Regarding this clone: At one end the junction does not follow the germline gene, possibly because of a read error. V gene TRBV6-5 combines with J gene TRBJ1-2; no clear D gene. The CDR3 loop spans 15 amino acids. Germline-derived CDR1 and CDR2 are MNHEY and SVGAGI. In nucleotides, the CDR3 is TGTGTCAGCAGTTACTCGACCGAGGGTTACTATGGCTACACCTTC. Its translation is CVSSYSTEGYYGYTF.

The chain combines TRBV5-1 with TRBJ2-2; D assignment may be TRBD1 or TRBD2 (5 bases each). The CDR3 is 15 amino acids. V was pared by 0 bases and J by 6 bases, with 12 bases between. The germline CDR1 and CDR2 sequences are SGHRS and YFSETQ. In nucleotides, the CDR3 is TGCGCCAGCAGCTTGGCCGGGGCTGTCCCCGGGGAGCTGTTTTTT. Translated, it gives CASSLAGAVPGELFF.

The chain joins TRBV6-6 to TRBJ2-5; a weak D match, TRBD1 (5 bases). CDR3 size: 11 residues. V lost 8 bases to trimming and J lost 5 bases, with 9 bases between them. The germline CDR1 and CDR2 sequences are MNHNY and SVGAGI (reference sequence). In DNA form, the CDR3 reads TGTGCCAGCCGTAAGGGGGAGACCCAGTACTTC. Amino acids: CASRKGETQYF.

The chain links TRBV7-3 to TRBJ2-1; 9 bases match TRBD1. V lost 5 bases and J lost 5; bases outside the gene matches: 7. This CDR3 has 15 residues. The germline V gene has CDR1 SGHTA and CDR2 FQGTGA. This chain's CDR3 is CASSAGTGLDNEQFF. The CDR3 DNA follows: TGTGCCAGCAGCGCCGGGACAGGGTTGGACAATGAGCAGTTCTTC. Variable domain in full (rest from reference TRBV7-3 and TRBJ2-1): GAGVSQTPSNKVTEKGKYVELRCDPISGHTALYWYRQSLGQGPEFLIYFQGTGAADDSGLPNDRFFAVRPEGSVSTLKIQRTERGDSAVYLCASSAGTGLDNEQFFGPGTRLTVL.

The count of this clone is one. V usage is TRBV5-1 and J usage is TRBJ2-7; TRBD1 agrees at 7 bases. The V and J ends lost 3 bases and 4 bases, in that order; junction bases with no gene match: 10. This CDR3 is built from 15 residues. Germline loops: CDR1 SGHRS, CDR2 YFSETQ. The CDR3 sequence is CASSSGTAGRYEQYF. The CDR3 region has the DNA TGCGCCAGCAGCTCCGGGACAGCAGGAAGATACGAGCAGTACTTC.

The gene calls are TRBV11-2 and TRBJ1-2, with D unresolved. The CDR3 is 14 amino acids. CDR1 and CDR2 (germline): SGHAT, FQNNGV. The V and J ends lost 1 base and 8 bases respectively, with 14 bases between them. The CDR3 here is CASSLGSGFGGYTF. The CDR3 DNA follows: TGTGCCAGCAGCTTAGGTTCGGGTTTTGGGGGCTACACCTTC. Full variable domain (remainder filled in from reference TRBV11-2 and TRBJ1-2): EAGVAQSPRYKIIEKRQSVAFWCNPISGHATLYWYQQILGQGPKLLIQFQNNGVVDDSQLPKDRFSAERLKGVDSTLKIQPAKLEDSAVYLCASSLGSGFGGYTFGSGTRLTVV.

J is TRBJ1-1 and V is TRBV18, with D possibly TRBD1 on 5 matching bases. Germline V lookup: CDR1 KGHSH, CDR2 LQKENI. CDR3 length: 15 residues. The germline V and J ends were trimmed by 1 base and 11 bases, with 20 bases remaining between them. The CDR3 loop reads CASSPLGRWGGLAFF. CDR3 coding DNA: TGTGCCAGCTCACCACTGGGACGGTGGGGGGGTTTGGCTTTCTTT.

This clone was picked up one time. The chain recombines TRBV11-2 with TRBJ2-5; TRBD1 is a possible D gene (6 bases). This CDR3 region has 12 residues. CDR1 and CDR2 from the germline V gene are SGHAT and FQNNGV. Trimming took 4 bases from V and 5 from J, leaving 8 bases between them. CDR3 bases: TGTGCCAGCAGCTCAGACAGGGAGACCCAGTACTTC. This gives the protein CASSSDRETQYF. The full variable domain, with the rest looked up from reference TRBV11-2 and TRBJ2-5, is EAGVAQSPRYKIIEKRQSVAFWCNPISGHATLYWYQQILGQGPKLLIQFQNNGVVDDSQLPKDRFSAERLKGVDSTLKIQPAKLEDSAVYLCASSSDRETQYFGPGTRLLVL.

This clone was detected only once. This chain connects TRBV2 to TRBJ2-3; possibly TRBD2 for D (6 bases). V shed 4 bases and J shed 4 bases, with 21 bases lying between them. Germline values: CDR1 SNHLY, CDR2 FYNNEI. The CDR3 length is 17 residues. The CDR3 coding sequence is TGTGCCAGCAGTGGCAATTTCTTCGGGGGTCTGTCAGATACGCAGTATTTT. It codes for CASSGNFFGGLSDTQYF.

The chain has TRBV4-2 and TRBJ2-7, with D possibly being TRBD2 (5 bases). V lost 4 bases to trimming and J lost 2 bases, with 6 bases between them. CDR3 length: 12 residues. The germline gives CDR1 LGHNA, CDR2 YNFKEQ. In DNA, the CDR3 is TGTGCCAGCAGCCCGGAGGCCTACGAGCAGTACTTC. Its translation: CASSPEAYEQYF.